The 8 T cell receptor beta chains reported below all come from one sample, sequenced in a study of blood T cell repertoires in COVID-19. TCRdb's table, derived via immunoSEQ multiplex PCR, lists solely in-frame clones and lacks some. The repertoire consists of approximately 240,000 clones, with 65% to 80% occurring once and the leading ten covering roughly 4%. Material for sequencing was peripheral blood. These TCRs come from a woman in her forties with active or convalescent COVID-19.

The chain uses TRBV6-5 and TRBJ1-1; tentative D call: TRBD1 (6 bases). Trimming took 7 bases from V and 5 from J, leaving 14 bases between them. The CDR3 extends over 13 amino acids. Germline V gives CDR1 MNHEY, CDR2 SVGAGI. CDR3 in DNA: TGTGCCAGCAACTACAGGGTCGGGACTGAAGCTTTCTTT. Translation: CASNYRVGTEAFF.

The CDR3 sequence: CASSFGTLSGNTIYF. The CDR3 nucleotides read TGTGCCAGCAGCTTCGGGACACTCTCTGGAAACACCATATATTTT. The chain is built from TRBV11-2 and TRBJ1-3, with D possibly TRBD1 on 6 matching bases. Germline V lookup: CDR1 SGHAT, CDR2 FQNNGV. The CDR3 sequence is 15 residues long. V gave up 3 bases and J gave up 0 bases, with 9 bases separating them. Full variable domain (rest looked up from reference TRBV11-2 and TRBJ1-3): EAGVAQSPRYKIIEKRQSVAFWCNPISGHATLYWYQQILGQGPKLLIQFQNNGVVDDSQLPKDRFSAERLKGVDSTLKIQPAKLEDSAVYLCASSFGTLSGNTIYFGEGSWLTVV.

V usage is TRBV19 and J usage is TRBJ1-2, with D possibly matching TRBD1 (6 bases). V shed 2 bases and J shed 5 bases, with 12 bases lying between them. The CDR3 is 14 amino acids. Germline values: CDR1 LNHDA, CDR2 SQIVND (reference sequence). The chain's CDR3 is CASSIRGARYGYTF. The DNA for the CDR3 is TGTGCCAGTAGTATACGGGGGGCCCGGTATGGCTACACCTTC. The full variable domain, in which reference TRBV19 and TRBJ1-2 provide the parts outside the CDR3, is DGGITQSPKYLFRKEGQNVTLSCEQNLNHDAMYWYRQDPGQGLRLIYYSQIVNDFQKGDIAEGYSVSREKKESFPLTVTSAQKNPTAFYLCASSIRGARYGYTFGSGTRLTVV.

This clone was seen a few times. The CDR3 DNA sequence: TGCGCCAGCGGCCGGGGGGACTATGGCTACACCTTC. It encodes CASGRGDYGYTF. The chain uses TRBV5-1 and TRBJ1-2; TRBD1 might be the D (5 bases). The CDR3 length is 12 residues. Trimming stripped 7 bases from V and 3 bases from J, with 10 bases between. CDR1 and CDR2 (germline): SGHRS, YFSETQ.

This CDR3 is CASRDPGGQPQHF. Here the CDR3 DNA reads TGTGCCAGCAGAGACCCCGGGGGTCAGCCCCAGCATTTT. The rearrangement joins TRBV28 to TRBJ1-5; D might be TRBD1 (5 bases). CDR3 length: 13 amino acids. Germline values: CDR1 MDHEN, CDR2 SYDVKM. The V end was cut by 6 bases, the J end by 6 bases, with 12 bases between.

The chain links TRBV11-3 to TRBJ1-1; D not certain. The germline V and J ends were trimmed by 3 bases and 3 bases, with 8 bases remaining between them. The germline CDR1 and CDR2 sequences are SGHNT and YENEEA. The CDR3 length is 13 residues. The DNA of the CDR3 is TGTGCCAGCAGCTTGTCCCCATACACTGAAGCTTTCTTT. This codes for CASSLSPYTEAFF.

V is TRBV29-1 and J is TRBJ1-2; D is unresolved. The V gene's germline CDR1 is SQVTM and CDR2 ANQGSEA. The germline V and J ends were trimmed by 3 bases and 1 base, with 6 bases remaining between them. This CDR3 is built from 12 residues. The CDR3 nucleotides read TGCAGCGTTGATAGTTATAACTATGGCTACACCTTC. This codes for CSVDSYNYGYTF.

The rearrangement uses TRBV3-1 (or the pseudogene TRBV3-2) and TRBJ2-5; D remains unclear. Trimming left V 2 bases short and J 4 bases short, with 8 bases between. CDR1 is LGHDT and CDR2 is YNNKEL in the germline V gene (reference sequence). The CDR3 contains 13 residues. The CDR3 DNA follows: TGTGCCAGCAGCCAACTAGGCGGAGAGACCCAGTACTTC. This codes for CASSQLGGETQYF.